The source of this T cell receptor beta chain is a study of post-analysis software for immune sequencing data. The CDR3 has 16 residues. V was shortened by 1 base and J by 1 base, with 12 bases between the two germline ends. Unique molecular identifiers featured in each of the TCR beta cDNA libraries. Around 500,000 cDNA molecules were obtained from roughly 0.93 to 9.6 million T cells. TCRdb re-derived calls from the PCR reads in MiXCR, one entry per CDR3 protein. The profile covers some 890,000 distinct CDR3 sequences, with around 53% appearing a single time and over 4% taken by the ten largest. In the case of this clonotype: What it binds is unknown.

Findings and limits, study-wide: Samples from one preparation batch, clustered by F measure, grouped strongly together. TRBV5-6, TRBV5-1 and TRBV20-1 were among five TRBV segments more frequent in patients than controls.

Sequencing was performed on blood. The chain couples TRBV12-3 or TRBV12-4 to TRBJ2-3; D is undetermined. The receptor was isolated from a girl under 18 with multiple sclerosis. CDR3 DNA: TGTGCCAGCAGTTTAGTAGGCCAGGCGGGCACAGATACGCAGTATTTT. Protein sequence: CASSLVGQAGTDTQYF.